The 9 T cell receptor beta chains given below trace back to one sample, sequenced in a study of blood T cells in healthy people across ages. It was with a sample-barcoded 5' primer and a J-beta primer mix that a second PCR of about 6 to 11 cycles was run. A single record per CDR3 protein comes from TCRdb applying MiXCR to the 5' RACE reads. The repertoire holds fewer than 2,000,000 distinct CDR3 sequences, with about 35% as singletons. The sample taken for sequencing was blood. Every receptor here comes from a woman aged 25 to 39 in good health.

V and J are TRBV5-1 and TRBJ2-5; 14 bases fit TRBD2. The CDR3 runs to 15 residues. The germline CDR1 and CDR2 sequences are SGHRS and YFSETQ. V lost 3 bases, J lost 5 bases, and 3 bases stayed unmatched. CDR3 DNA: TGCGCCAGCAGCTCGACTAGCGGGAGGGCTGAGACCCAGTACTTC. Its protein product is CASSSTSGRAETQYF.

There are a few counts of this clonotype. CDR3: CSASPLSLAGDTGELFF. The CDR3 nucleotides read TGCAGTGCTAGCCCCCTTTCCCTAGCGGGAGACACCGGGGAGCTGTTTTTT. The chain couples TRBV20-1 to TRBJ2-2, with TRBD2 matching over 10 bases. With 3 bases clipped from V and 3 bases from J, the junction kept 10 bases outside the gene matches. CDR1 is DFQATT and CDR2 is SNEGSKA in the germline V gene (reference sequence). This CDR3 has 17 residues.

There are a few counts of this clonotype. The gene calls are TRBV6-5 and TRBJ2-5; a possible D gene is TRBD2 (5 bases). This CDR3 contains 14 residues. V was trimmed by 5 bases and J by 2 bases, leaving 12 bases between them. CDR1 and CDR2 from the germline V gene are MNHEY and SVGAGI. The CDR3 is CASSDYTEQETQYF. The CDR3, as DNA: TGTGCCAGCAGTGACTACACGGAACAAGAGACCCAGTACTTC.

This clonotype appeared a few times. The chain couples TRBV21-1 to TRBJ2-7; the D call of TRBD1 is as the table states it, not checked on the DNA. TRBV21-1 is a pseudogene. This CDR3 spans 19 amino acids. This CDR3 reads CASSKAPPRQGIPPYEQYF. Here the CDR3 DNA reads TGTGCCAGCAGCAAAGCGCCTCCAAGACAGGGGATACCTCCCTACGAGCAGTACTTC.

V and J are TRBV11-2 and TRBJ2-5; D is tentatively TRBD1 or TRBD2 (6 bases each). The CDR3 sequence is 15 residues long. Per germline, CDR1 SGHAT and CDR2 FQNNGV. Trimming removed 5 bases at V and 5 bases at J, with 18 bases between. The CDR3 spells CASSRYGGLRETQYF. CDR3 nucleotide sequence: TGTGCCAGCAGCCGATACGGGGGCCTGAGGGAGACCCAGTACTTC.

This clonotype was detected a few times. This chain links TRBV5-1 with TRBJ2-7, with D perhaps TRBD1 (6 bases). The germline V gene has CDR1 SGHRS and CDR2 YFSETQ. The CDR3 consists of 15 residues. The V gene lost 0 bases and the J gene lost 7 bases, with 17 bases spanning the gap. As DNA, the CDR3 is TGCGCCAGCAGCTTGGGCCAGGGGCTTCATCGAGAGCAGTACTTC. Its protein is CASSLGQGLHREQYF.

A few counts support this clonotype. V gene TRBV7-9 combines with J gene TRBJ2-5; the D call may be TRBD1 or TRBD2 (5 bases each). The J call may be in error: the DNA end matches TRBJ2-7 better. Germline-derived CDR1 and CDR2 are SEHNR and FQNEAQ (reference sequence). The CDR3 spans 15 residues. The DNA of the CDR3 is TGTGCCAGCAGCTCAAACACCGGGACCCACTACGAGCAGTACTTC. Amino acid sequence: CASSSNTGTHYEQYF.

V gene TRBV11-2 combines with J gene TRBJ2-3; 13 nucleotides line up with TRBD2. Looked up from germline, CDR1 is SGHAT and CDR2 is FQNNGV. With 3 bases clipped from V and 4 bases from J, the junction kept 10 bases outside the gene matches. The length of the CDR3 is 18 residues. The CDR3 DNA sequence: TGTGCCAGCAGCTTCGCCTACGGACTAGCGGGAGTCGCAGATACGCAGTATTTT. It encodes CASSFAYGLAGVADTQYF.

This clonotype was detected only a few times. The CDR3 is CASSQSTSGGASEQFF. For the CDR3, the DNA is TGTGCCAGCAGCCAATCTACTAGCGGGGGGGCGAGTGAGCAGTTCTTC. This chain links TRBV3-1 with TRBJ2-1, with 13 bases identical to TRBD2. This CDR3 has 16 residues. The V gene end was trimmed by 2 bases and the J gene end by 9 bases; junction bases not matched to a gene: 7. Per germline, CDR1 LGHDT and CDR2 YNNKEL (reference sequence).